The clone carrying this T cell receptor (beta chain) was recorded at least ten times. The data stem from a study of T cells in Graves' hyperthyroidism and ophthalmopathy. Ophthalmopathy patients showed a Clinical Activity Score of at least 3, NOSPECS grade of at least 4 and duration under 3 months. Looked up from germline, CDR1 is MDHEN and CDR2 is SYDVKM. Trimming cost V 6 bases and J 7 bases; bases outside gene matches: 9. This CDR3 is 15 amino acids long. TCR beta CDR3 sequences were amplified from RNA transcripts. Primed by the HTBI set, a first-round RT-PCR was run on the TCR CDR3. TCRdb processed the multiplex PCR reads anew with MiXCR; each CDR3 protein has one entry. The sample holds some 570,000 distinct CDR3 sequences, approximately 17% seen once.

This rearrangement joins TRBV28 to TRBJ2-1; 10 bases line up with TRBD1. This clonotype originated in a woman aged 18 to 35 with Graves' ophthalmopathy. The sequencing input was blood. CDR3 nucleotide sequence: TGTGCCAGCAGCCCCCCGTGGGACAGGGGTAATGAGCAGTTCTTC. Amino acid sequence: CASSPPWDRGNEQFF. Variable domain in full (rest from reference TRBV28 and TRBJ2-1): DVKVTQSSRYLVKRTGEKVFLECVQDMDHENMFWYRQDPGLGLRLIYFSYDVKMKEKGDIPEGYSVSREKKERFSLILESASTNQTSMYLCASSPPWDRGNEQFFGPGTRLTVL.